This T cell receptor beta chain was observed in a study of CD8+ T cells in alopecia areata. Study-level background: Treatment with tofacitinib (6 to 18 months) was followed by 6 months off drug.

The CDR3 is made up of 13 amino acids. Between the trimmed V and J ends, which lost 7 bases and 2 bases, there was a span of 9 bases. Germline V CDR1 and CDR2: SNHLY, FYNNEI. Isolated RNA was reverse transcribed into cDNA used as the sequencing template. Assay used: immunoSEQ multiplex PCR; TCRdb lists only in-frame clones, some missing. The sample holds about 140,000 clones, around 51% seen once. J is TRBJ1-5 and V is TRBV2, with D uncertain. The origin of this receptor is a human donor with alopecia areata. The source was CD4+ T cells sorted from blood, collected at week 0. The CDR3 DNA reads TGTGCCAGCATAGGAGACGGCAATCAGCCCCAGCATTTT. Translated, it gives CASIGDGNQPQHF.